This T cell receptor beta chain was recovered during a study of blood T cell repertoires in COVID-19. Study-level information: Sites in the United States, Italy and Spain provided acute and convalescent COVID-19 samples. T cells, B-cell-depleted T cells, or PBMCs supplied cDNA or gDNA.

The study drew participants aged about 18 to 95 years from approximately 23 US areas. Clones were sequenced by immunoSEQ multiplex PCR, and TCRdb holds only the in-frame ones, with some missing. Counted here are about 220,000 clones, 85% to 90% occurring once; the ten biggest clones make up around 15%. Losses at the gene ends were 6 bases for V and 5 bases for J; bases not matched to a gene: 9. From germline, CDR1 is MNHEY and CDR2 SVGAGI. The CDR3 contains 14 residues. This clonotype originated in a man aged 25 to 40 who had been exposed to COVID-19. Source material: PBMCs or T cells enriched from blood (not recorded which). V and J are TRBV6-5 and TRBJ2-5; 7 nucleotides match TRBD1. The DNA for the CDR3 is TGTGCCAGCAGCGTGACAGGGCGGCCGGAGACCCAGTACTTC. Residues: CASSVTGRPETQYF.